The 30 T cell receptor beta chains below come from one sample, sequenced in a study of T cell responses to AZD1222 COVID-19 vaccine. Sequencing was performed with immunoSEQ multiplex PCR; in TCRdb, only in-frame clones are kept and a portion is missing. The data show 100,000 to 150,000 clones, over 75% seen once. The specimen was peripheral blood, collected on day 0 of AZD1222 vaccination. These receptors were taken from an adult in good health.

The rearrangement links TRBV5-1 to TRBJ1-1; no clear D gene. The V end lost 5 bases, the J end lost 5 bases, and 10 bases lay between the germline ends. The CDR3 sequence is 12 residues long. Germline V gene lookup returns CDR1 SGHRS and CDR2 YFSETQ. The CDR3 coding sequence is TGCGCCAGCAGAACGGTGGAAACTGAAGCTTTCTTT. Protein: CASRTVETEAFF.

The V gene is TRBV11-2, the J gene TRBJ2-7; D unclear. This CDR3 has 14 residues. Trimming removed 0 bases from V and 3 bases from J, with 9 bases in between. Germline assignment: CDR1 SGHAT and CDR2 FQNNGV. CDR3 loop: CASSLELSIYEQYF. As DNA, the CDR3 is TGTGCCAGCAGCTTAGAGTTATCCATCTACGAGCAGTACTTC.

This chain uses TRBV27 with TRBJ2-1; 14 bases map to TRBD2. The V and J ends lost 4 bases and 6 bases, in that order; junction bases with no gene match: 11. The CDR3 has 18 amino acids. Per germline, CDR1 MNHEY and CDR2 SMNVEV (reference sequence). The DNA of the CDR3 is TGTGCCAGCAGTTATCTGACTAGCGGGAGGGCCGGGCGCAATGAGCAGTTCTTC. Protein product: CASSYLTSGRAGRNEQFF.

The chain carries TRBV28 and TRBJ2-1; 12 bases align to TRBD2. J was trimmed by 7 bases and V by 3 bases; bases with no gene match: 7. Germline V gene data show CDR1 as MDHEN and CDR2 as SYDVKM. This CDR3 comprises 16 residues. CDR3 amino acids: CASSLTTSGSKNEQFF. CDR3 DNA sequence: TGTGCCAGCAGTTTGACGACTAGCGGGAGTAAAAATGAGCAGTTCTTC.

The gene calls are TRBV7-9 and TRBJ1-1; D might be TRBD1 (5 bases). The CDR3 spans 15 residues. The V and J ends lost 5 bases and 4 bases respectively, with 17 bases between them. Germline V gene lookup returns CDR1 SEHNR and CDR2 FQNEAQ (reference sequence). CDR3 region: CASSRSGGRSTEAFF. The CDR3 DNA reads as TGTGCCAGCAGCCGAAGTGGGGGACGGAGCACTGAAGCTTTCTTT.

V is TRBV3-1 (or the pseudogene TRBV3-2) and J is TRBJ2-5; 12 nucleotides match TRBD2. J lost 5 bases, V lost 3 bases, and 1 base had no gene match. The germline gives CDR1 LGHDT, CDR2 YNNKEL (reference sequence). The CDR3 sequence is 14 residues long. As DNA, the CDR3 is TGTGCCAGCAGCCACCTAGCGGGGGGGGAGACCCAGTACTTC. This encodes CASSHLAGGETQYF.

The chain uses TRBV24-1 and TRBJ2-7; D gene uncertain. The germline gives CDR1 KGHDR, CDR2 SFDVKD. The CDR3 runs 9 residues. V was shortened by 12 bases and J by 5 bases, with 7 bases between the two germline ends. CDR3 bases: TGTGCCCCTTTCGACGAGCAGTACTTC. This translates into CAPFDEQYF.

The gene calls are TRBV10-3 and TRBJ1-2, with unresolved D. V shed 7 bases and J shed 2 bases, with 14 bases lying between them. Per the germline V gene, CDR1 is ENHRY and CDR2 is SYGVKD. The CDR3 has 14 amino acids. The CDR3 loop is CAIIQPGRNYGYTF. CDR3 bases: TGTGCCATCATTCAACCGGGTCGCAACTATGGCTACACCTTC.

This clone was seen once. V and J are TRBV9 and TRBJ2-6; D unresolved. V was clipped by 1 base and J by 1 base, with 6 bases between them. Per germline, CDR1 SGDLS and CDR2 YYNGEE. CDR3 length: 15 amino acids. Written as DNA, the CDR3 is TGTGCCAGCAGCGTAATCGGGTCTGGGGCCAACGTCCTGACTTTC. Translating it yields CASSVIGSGANVLTF.

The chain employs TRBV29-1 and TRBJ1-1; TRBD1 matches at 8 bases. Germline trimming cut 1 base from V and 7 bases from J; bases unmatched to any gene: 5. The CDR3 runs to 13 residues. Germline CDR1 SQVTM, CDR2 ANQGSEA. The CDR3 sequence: CSVEGTGLGEAFF. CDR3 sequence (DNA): TGCAGCGTTGAAGGGACAGGGTTGGGTGAAGCTTTCTTT. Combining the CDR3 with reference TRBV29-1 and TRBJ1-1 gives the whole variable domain SAVISQKPSRDICQRGTSLTIQCQVDSQVTMMFWYRQQPGQSLTLIATANQGSEATYESGFVIDKFPISRPNLTFSTLTVSNMSPEDSSIYLCSVEGTGLGEAFFGQGTRLTVV.

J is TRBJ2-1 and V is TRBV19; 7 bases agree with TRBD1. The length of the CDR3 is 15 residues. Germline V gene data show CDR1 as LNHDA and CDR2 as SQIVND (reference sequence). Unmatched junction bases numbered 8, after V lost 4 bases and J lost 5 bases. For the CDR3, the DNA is TGTGCCAGTAGTAAATCGGGACAGCTAAACAATGAGCAGTTCTTC. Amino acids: CASSKSGQLNNEQFF.

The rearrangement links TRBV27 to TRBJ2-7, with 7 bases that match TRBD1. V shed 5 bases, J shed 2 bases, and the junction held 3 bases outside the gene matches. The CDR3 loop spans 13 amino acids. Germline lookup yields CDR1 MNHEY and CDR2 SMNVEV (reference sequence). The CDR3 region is CASSHGTAYEQYF. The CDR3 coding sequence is TGTGCCAGCAGTCATGGGACAGCCTACGAGCAGTACTTC.

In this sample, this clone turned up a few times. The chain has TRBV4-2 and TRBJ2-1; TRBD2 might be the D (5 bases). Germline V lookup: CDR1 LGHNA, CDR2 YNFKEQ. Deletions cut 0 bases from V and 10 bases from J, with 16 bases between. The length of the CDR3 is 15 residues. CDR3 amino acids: CASSQDLSGWGEQFF. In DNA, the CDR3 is TGTGCCAGCAGCCAAGATCTCTCGGGGTGGGGAGAGCAGTTCTTC.

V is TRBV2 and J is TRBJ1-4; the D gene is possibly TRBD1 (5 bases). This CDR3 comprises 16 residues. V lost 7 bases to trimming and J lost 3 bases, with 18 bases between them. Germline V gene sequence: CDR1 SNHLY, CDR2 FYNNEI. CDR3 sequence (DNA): TGTGCCAGCAACCCCCCCGGGGGGGGTTCTAATGAAAAACTGTTTTTT. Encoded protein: CASNPPGGGSNEKLFF.

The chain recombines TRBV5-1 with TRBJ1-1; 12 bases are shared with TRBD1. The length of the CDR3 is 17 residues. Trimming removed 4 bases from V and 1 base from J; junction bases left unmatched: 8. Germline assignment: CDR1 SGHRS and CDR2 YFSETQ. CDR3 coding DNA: TGCGCCAGCAGCCCTTGGGACAGGGGGCAGGGGAACACTGAAGCTTTCTTT. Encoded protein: CASSPWDRGQGNTEAFF.

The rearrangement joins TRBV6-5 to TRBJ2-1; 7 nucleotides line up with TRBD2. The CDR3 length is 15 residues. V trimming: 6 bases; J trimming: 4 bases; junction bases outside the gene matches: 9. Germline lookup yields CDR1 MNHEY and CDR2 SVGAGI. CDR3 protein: CASSPPGGSYNEQFF. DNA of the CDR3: TGTGCCAGCAGCCCACCCGGGGGGTCTTACAATGAGCAGTTCTTC.

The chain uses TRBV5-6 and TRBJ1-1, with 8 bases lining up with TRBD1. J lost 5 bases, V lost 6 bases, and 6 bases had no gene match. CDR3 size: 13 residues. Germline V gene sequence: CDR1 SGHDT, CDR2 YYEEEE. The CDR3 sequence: CASIDRGDTEAFF. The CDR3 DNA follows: TGTGCCAGCATCGACAGGGGTGATACTGAAGCTTTCTTT.

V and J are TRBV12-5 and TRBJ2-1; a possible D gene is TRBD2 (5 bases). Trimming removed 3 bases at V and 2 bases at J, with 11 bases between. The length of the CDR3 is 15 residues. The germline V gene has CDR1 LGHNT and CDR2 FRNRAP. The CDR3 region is CASGFSTGTYNEQFF. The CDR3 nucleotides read TGTGCTAGTGGTTTCTCTACCGGGACCTACAATGAGCAGTTCTTC.

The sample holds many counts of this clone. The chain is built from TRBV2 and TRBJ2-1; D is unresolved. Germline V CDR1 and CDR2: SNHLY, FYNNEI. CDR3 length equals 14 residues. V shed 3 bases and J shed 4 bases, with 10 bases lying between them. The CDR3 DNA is TGTGCCAGCAGTGAGTGGGTGGATTACAATGAGCAGTTCTTC. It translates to CASSEWVDYNEQFF.

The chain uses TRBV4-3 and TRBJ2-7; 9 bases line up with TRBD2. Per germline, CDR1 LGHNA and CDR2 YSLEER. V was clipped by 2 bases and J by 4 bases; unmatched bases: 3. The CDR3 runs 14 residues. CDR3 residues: CASSQRAGGYEQYF. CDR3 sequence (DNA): TGCGCCAGCAGCCAACGAGCGGGGGGATACGAGCAGTACTTC.

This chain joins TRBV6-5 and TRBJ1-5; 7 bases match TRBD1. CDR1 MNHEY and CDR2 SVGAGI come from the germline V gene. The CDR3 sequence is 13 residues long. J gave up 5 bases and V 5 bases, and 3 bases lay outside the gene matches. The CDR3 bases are TGTGCCAGCAGTATAGGACAGGATCAGCCCCAGCATTTT. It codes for CASSIGQDQPQHF.

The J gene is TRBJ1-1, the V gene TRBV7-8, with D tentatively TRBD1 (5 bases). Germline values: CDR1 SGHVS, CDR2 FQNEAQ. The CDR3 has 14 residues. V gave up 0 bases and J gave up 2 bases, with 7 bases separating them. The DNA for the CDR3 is TGTGCCAGCAGCTTAGCAGGGGATAACACTGAAGCTTTCTTT. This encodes CASSLAGDNTEAFF.

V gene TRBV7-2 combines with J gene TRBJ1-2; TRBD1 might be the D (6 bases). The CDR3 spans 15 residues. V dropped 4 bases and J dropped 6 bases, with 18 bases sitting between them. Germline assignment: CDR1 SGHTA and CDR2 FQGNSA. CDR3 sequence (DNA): TGTGCCAGCAGCTCGTCCCGGGGGGCAGGGAATGGCTACACCTTC. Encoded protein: CASSSSRGAGNGYTF.

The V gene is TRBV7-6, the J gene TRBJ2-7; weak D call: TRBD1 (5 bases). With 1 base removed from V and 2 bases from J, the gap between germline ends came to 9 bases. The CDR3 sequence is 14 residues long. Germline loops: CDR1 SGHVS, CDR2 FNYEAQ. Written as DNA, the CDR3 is TGTGCCAGCAGCTTAGTTGCCAGGGCCTACGAGCAGTACTTC. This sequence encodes CASSLVARAYEQYF.

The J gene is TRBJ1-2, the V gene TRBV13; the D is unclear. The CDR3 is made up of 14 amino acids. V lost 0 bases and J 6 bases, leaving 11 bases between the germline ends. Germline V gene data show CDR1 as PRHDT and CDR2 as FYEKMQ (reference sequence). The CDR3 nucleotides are TGTGCCAGCAGCTTAGGGGGCTTTAGCGATGGCTACACCTTC. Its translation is CASSLGGFSDGYTF.

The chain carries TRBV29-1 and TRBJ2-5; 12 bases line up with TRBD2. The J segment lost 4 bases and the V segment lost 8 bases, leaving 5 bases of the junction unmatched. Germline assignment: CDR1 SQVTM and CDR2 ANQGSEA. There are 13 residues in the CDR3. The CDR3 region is CSIGLAGRETQYF. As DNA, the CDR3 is TGCAGCATAGGACTAGCGGGAAGAGAGACCCAGTACTTC.

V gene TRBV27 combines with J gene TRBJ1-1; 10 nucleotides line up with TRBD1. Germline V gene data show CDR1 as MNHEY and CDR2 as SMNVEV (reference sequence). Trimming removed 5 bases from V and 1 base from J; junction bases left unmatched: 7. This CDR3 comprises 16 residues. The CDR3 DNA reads TGTGCCAGCAGTGTCCGGGACAGGGGTAGGAACACTGAAGCTTTCTTT. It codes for CASSVRDRGRNTEAFF.

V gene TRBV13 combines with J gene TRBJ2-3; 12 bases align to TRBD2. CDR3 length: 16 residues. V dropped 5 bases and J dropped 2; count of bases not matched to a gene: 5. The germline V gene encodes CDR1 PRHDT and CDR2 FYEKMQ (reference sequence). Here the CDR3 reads CASSLGLAGNTDTQYF. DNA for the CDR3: TGTGCCAGCAGCCTCGGACTAGCGGGGAACACAGATACGCAGTATTTT.

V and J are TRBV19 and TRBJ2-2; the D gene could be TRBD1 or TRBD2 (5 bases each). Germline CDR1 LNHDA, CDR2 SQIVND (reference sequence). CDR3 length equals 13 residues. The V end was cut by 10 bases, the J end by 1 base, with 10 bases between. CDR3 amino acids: CAIGAGNTGELFF. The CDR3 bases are TGTGCCATTGGGGCGGGGAACACCGGGGAGCTGTTTTTT.

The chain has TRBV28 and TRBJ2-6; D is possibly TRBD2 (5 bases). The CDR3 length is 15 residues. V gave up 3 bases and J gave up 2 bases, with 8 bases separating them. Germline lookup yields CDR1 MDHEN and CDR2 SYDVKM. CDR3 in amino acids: CASSLAGAGANVLTF. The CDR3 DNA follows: TGTGCCAGCAGTTTGGCCGGGGCTGGGGCCAACGTCCTGACTTTC.